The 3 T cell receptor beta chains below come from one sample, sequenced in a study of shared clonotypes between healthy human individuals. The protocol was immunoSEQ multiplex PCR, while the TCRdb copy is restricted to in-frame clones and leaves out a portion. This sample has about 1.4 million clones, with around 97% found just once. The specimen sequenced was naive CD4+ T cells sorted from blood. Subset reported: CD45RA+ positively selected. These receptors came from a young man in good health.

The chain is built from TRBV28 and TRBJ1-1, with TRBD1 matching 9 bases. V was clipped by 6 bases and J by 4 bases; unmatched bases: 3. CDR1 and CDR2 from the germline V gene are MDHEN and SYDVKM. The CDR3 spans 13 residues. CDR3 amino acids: CASRTGGITEAFF. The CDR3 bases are TGTGCCAGCAGGACAGGGGGTATCACTGAAGCTTTCTTT.

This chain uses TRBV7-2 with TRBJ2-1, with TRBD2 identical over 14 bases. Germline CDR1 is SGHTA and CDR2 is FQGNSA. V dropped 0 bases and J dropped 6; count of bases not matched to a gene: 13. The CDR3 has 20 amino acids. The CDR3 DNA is TGTGCCAGCAGCTTAGCCCCCGGGACTAGCGGGAGAAGTGGTTCCAATGAGCAGTTCTTC. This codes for CASSLAPGTSGRSGSNEQFF. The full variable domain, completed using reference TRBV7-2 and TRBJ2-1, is GAGVSQSPSNKVTEKGKDVELRCDPISGHTALYWYRQSLGQGLEFLIYFQGNSAPDKSGLPSDRFSAERTGGSVSTLTIQRTQQEDSAVYLCASSLAPGTSGRSGSNEQFFGPGTRLTVL.

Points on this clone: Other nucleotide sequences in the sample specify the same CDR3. The CDR3 protein is CASSLRAEAFF. CDR3 DNA sequence: TGTGCCAGCAGTTTGAGGGCTGAAGCTTTCTTT. The chain is built from TRBV28 and TRBJ1-1, with D hard to call. The V end was cut by 3 bases, the J end by 6 bases, with 5 bases between. CDR3 length: 11 residues. CDR1 is MDHEN and CDR2 is SYDVKM in the germline V gene.